The rows below give T cell receptor beta chains drawn from one sample of a study of control samples from healthy donors and cancer patients. TCRdb keeps only in-frame clones here, not all; method: immunoSEQ multiplex PCR. Among some 150,000 clones listed, about 94% were seen once. Material for sequencing was blood. Every receptor here comes from a man aged 35 to 55 in good health. CDR3s include the opening cysteine and the closing phenylalanine or tryptophan. D genes are given only for firm matches. Only some rows state a clone size, as once, few, many or a class for expanded clones.

- TRBJ2-7 11 - TRBV19 CASSTGNEQYF TGTGCCAGTTCGACAGGCAACGAGCAGTACTTC
- TRBJ1-1 15 TRBD1 TRBV9 CASSPLGTGNTEAFF TGTGCCAGCAGCCCCCTAGGGACAGGGAACACTGAAGCTTTCTTT
- TRBJ1-3 14 - TRBV7-2 CASSLVVAGNTIYF TGTGCCAGCAGCTTAGTAGTAGCTGGAAACACCATATATTTT
- TRBJ2-7 16 - TRBV11-2 CASSLDKGGGIFEQYF TGTGCCAGCAGCTTAGATAAAGGCGGAGGGATATTCGAGCAGTACTTC
- TRBJ1-2 15 TRBD1 TRBV11-2 CASSLAGGTHYGYTF TGTGCCAGCAGCTTAGCAGGGGGTACCCACTATGGCTACACCTTC
once TRBJ2-1 15 TRBD2 TRBV20-1 CSASNERGVYNEQFF TGCAGTGCTAGTAATGAGCGGGGGGTATACAATGAGCAGTTCTTC
- TRBJ1-2 13 - TRBV9 CASSVDDNYGYTF TGTGCCAGCAGCGTAGACGATAACTATGGCTACACCTTC
once TRBJ2-4 16 TRBD2 TRBV5-6 CASSVLAGGLKNIQYF TGTGCCAGCAGCGTCCTAGCGGGGGGGCTCAAAAACATTCAGTACTTC
- TRBJ1-5 12 - TRBV27 CASGGYNQPQHF TGTGCCAGCGGGGGATACAATCAGCCCCAGCATTTT
- TRBJ1-6 16 TRBD1 TRBV9 CASSATGGINNSPLHF TGTGCCAGCAGCGCGACAGGGGGCATCAATAATTCACCCCTCCACTTT
- TRBJ1-1 12 - TRBV6-2/TRBV6-3 CASSWDIGEAFF TGTGCCAGCAGTTGGGACATAGGTGAAGCTTTCTTT
- TRBJ1-2 12 - TRBV10-3 CAISEAGYGYTF TGTGCCATCAGTGAGGCGGGATATGGCTACACCTTC
- TRBJ1-2 13 - TRBV28 CASSLSRVYGYTF TGTGCCAGCAGTTTATCTCGGGTCTATGGCTACACCTTC
- TRBJ1-2 14 TRBD1 TRBV7-8 CASSLGGGARGYTF TGTGCCAGCAGCTTAGGAGGGGGCGCGCGGGGCTACACCTTC
- TRBJ1-4 17 - TRBV4-1 CASSQDGPHATNEKLFF TGCGCCAGCAGCCAAGATGGGCCACATGCAACTAATGAAAAACTGTTTTTT
- TRBJ2-5 13 TRBD2 TRBV7-9 CASSSGLQETQYF TGTGCCAGCAGCTCGGGACTACAAGAGACCCAGTACTTC
- TRBJ1-2 13 - TRBV2 CASTPTTNYGYTF TGTGCCAGCACCCCAACCACTAACTATGGCTACACCTTC
- TRBJ1-5 16 - TRBV9 CASSVEGREVDQPQHF TGTGCCAGCAGCGTAGAGGGACGAGAGGTTGACCAGCCCCAGCATTTT
once TRBJ2-1 15 - TRBV7-8 CASSFVVDQYDEQFF TGTGCCAGCAGCTTCGTGGTAGATCAGTATGATGAGCAGTTCTTC
- TRBJ1-6 16 - TRBV12-2 CASRIPQGNDNSPLHF TGTGCAAGTCGGATTCCACAGGGAAACGATAATTCACCCCTCCACTTT
- TRBJ1-5 16 TRBD1 TRBV28 CASTPGDRGGNQPQHF TGTGCCAGCACCCCCGGGGACAGGGGTGGCAATCAGCCCCAGCATTTT
- TRBJ2-7 15 - TRBV9 CASSVDPVSTYEQYF TGTGCCAGCAGCGTAGATCCAGTTTCAACCTACGAGCAGTACTTC
- TRBJ1-2 12 - TRBV24-1 CATSDSRVGYTF TGTGCCACCAGTGATTCACGGGTTGGCTACACCTTC
- TRBJ2-2 15 - TRBV15 CATSRDRAVAGELFF TGTGCCACCAGCAGAGATAGGGCCGTGGCCGGGGAGCTGTTTTTT
- TRBJ2-2 16 - TRBV2 CASSGETDREGRELFF TGTGCCAGCAGTGGGGAGACGGACAGGGAGGGCAGGGAGCTGTTTTTT
- TRBJ2-1 13 TRBD2 TRBV19 CASSAGARLGQFF TGTGCCAGTAGCGCGGGAGCCCGCTTGGGGCAGTTCTTC